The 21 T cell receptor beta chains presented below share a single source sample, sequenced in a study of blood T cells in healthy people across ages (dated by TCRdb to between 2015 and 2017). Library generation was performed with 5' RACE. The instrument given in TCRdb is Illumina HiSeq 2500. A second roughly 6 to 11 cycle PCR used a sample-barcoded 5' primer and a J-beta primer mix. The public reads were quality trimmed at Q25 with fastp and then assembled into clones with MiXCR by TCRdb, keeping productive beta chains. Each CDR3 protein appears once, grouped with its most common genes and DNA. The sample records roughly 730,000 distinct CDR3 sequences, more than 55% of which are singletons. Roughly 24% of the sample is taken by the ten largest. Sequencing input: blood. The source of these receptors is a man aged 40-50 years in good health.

CDR3: CAISESQLAGETQYF. The DNA of the CDR3 is TGTGCCATCAGTGAGTCTCAACTAGCGGGAGAGACCCAGTACTTC. This chain connects TRBV10-3 to TRBJ2-5, with TRBD2 identical over 9 bases. The CDR3 sequence is 15 residues long. The V and J ends lost 0 bases and 4 bases, in that order; junction bases with no gene match: 3. In germline, CDR1 is ENHRY, CDR2 SYGVKD.

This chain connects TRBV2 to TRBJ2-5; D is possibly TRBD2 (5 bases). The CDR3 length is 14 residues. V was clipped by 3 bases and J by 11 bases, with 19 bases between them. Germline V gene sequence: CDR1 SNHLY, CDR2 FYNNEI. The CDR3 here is CASSEDGLANEQYF. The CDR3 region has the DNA TGTGCCAGCAGTGAGGATGGACTGGCCAATGAGCAGTACTTC.

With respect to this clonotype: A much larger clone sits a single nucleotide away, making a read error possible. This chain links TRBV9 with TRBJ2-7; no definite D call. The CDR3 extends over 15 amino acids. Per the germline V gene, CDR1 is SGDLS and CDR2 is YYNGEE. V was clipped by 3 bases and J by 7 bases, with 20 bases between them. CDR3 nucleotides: TGTGCCAGCAGCGCCGTAGTGGGTCGGACCCCTGAGCAGTACTTC. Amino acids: CASSAVVGRTPEQYF. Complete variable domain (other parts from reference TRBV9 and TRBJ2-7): DSGVTQTPKHLITATGQRVTLRCSPRSGDLSVYWYQQSLDQGLQFLIQYYNGEERAKGNILERFSAQQFPDLHSELNLSSLELGDSALYFCASSAVVGRTPEQYFGPGTRLTVT.

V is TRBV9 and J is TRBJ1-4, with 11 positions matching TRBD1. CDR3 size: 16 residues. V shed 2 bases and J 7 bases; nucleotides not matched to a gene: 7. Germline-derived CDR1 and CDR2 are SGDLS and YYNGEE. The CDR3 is CASSVGTGGVSEKLFF. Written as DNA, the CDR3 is TGTGCCAGCAGCGTGGGGACAGGGGGAGTGAGTGAAAAACTGTTTTTT. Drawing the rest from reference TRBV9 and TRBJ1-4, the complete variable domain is DSGVTQTPKHLITATGQRVTLRCSPRSGDLSVYWYQQSLDQGLQFLIQYYNGEERAKGNILERFSAQQFPDLHSELNLSSLELGDSALYFCASSVGTGGVSEKLFFGSGTQLSVL.

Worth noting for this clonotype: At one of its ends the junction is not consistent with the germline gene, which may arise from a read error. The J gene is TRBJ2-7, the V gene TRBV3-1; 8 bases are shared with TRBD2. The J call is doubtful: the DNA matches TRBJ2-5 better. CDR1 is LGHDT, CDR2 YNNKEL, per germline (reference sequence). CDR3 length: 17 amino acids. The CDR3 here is CACSQGSGTSSGKTQYF. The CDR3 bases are TGTGCCTGCAGCCAGGGCTCCGGGACTAGTAGTGGAAAGACCCAGTACTTC.

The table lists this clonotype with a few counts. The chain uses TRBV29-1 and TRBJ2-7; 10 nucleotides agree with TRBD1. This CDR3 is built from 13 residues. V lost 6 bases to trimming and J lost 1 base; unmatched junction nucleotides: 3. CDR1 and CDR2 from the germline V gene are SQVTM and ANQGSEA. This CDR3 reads CSVGQGDSYEQYF. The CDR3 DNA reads TGCAGCGTAGGACAGGGGGATTCCTACGAGCAGTACTTC.

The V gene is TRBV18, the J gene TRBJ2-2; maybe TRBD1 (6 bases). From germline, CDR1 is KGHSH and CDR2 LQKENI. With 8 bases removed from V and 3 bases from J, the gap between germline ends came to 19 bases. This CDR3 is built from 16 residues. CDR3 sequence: CASPRQEAMDTGELFF. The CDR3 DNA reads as TGTGCCAGCCCCAGACAGGAGGCGATGGACACCGGGGAGCTGTTTTTT.

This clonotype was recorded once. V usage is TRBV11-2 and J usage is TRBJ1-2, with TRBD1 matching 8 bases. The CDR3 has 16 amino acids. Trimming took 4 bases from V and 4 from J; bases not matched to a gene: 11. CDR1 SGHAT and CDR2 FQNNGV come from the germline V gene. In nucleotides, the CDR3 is TGTGCCAGCAGCTCCATTAAGGACAGGGTTCGCTATGGCTACACCTTC. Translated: CASSSIKDRVRYGYTF.

The CDR3 DNA sequence: TGTGCCAGCAGTTTGCCCACCGGGACAGGGTACGACTACGAGCAGTACTTC. Encoded protein: CASSLPTGTGYDYEQYF. The chain uses TRBV28 and TRBJ2-7, with 9 bases matching TRBD1. V shed 3 bases, J shed 3 bases, and the junction held 12 bases outside the gene matches. The CDR3 totals 17 residues. Germline values: CDR1 MDHEN, CDR2 SYDVKM.

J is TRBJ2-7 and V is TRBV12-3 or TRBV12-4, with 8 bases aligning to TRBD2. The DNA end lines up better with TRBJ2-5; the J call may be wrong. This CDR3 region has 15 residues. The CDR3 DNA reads TGTGCCAGCCGACCGAGCGGGGGTAGCAGTGAGACCCAGTACTTC. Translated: CASRPSGGSSETQYF.

CDR3 sequence reads: CASSDGQGLQETQYF. The CDR3 DNA reads TGTGCCAGCAGCGACGGACAGGGTCTACAAGAGACCCAGTACTTC. This chain links TRBV13 with TRBJ2-5; TRBD1 matches 8 bases. Germline CDR1 and CDR2: PRHDT and FYEKMQ (reference sequence). Germline trimming cut 5 bases from V and 2 bases from J; bases unmatched to any gene: 7. The CDR3 contains 15 residues.

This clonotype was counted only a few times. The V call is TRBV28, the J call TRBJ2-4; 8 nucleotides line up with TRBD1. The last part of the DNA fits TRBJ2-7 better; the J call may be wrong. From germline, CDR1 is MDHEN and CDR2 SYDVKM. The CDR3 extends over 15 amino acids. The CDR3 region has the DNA TGTGCCAGCAGTAGGACAGGGCGTCTCAACTACGAGCAGTACTTC. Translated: CASSRTGRLNYEQYF.

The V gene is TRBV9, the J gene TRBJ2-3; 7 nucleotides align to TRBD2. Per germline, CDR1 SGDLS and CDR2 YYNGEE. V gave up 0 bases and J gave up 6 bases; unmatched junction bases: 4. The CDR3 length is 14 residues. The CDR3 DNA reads TGTGCCAGCAGCGTAGAGTTGGGGGGGGATACGCAGTATTTT. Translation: CASSVELGGDTQYF.

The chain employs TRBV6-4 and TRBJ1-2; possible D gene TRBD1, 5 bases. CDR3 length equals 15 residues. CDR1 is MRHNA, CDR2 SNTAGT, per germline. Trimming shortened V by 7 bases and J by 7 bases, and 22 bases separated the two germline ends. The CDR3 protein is CASTHRDVKFRGYTF. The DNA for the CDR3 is TGTGCCAGCACTCACCGGGACGTAAAGTTTCGTGGCTACACCTTC.

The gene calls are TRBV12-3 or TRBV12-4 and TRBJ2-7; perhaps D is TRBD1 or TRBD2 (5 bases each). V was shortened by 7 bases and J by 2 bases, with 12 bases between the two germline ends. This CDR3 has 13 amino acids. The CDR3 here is CASTAGTPYEQYF. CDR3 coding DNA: TGTGCCAGCACTGCCGGGACCCCCTACGAGCAGTACTTC.

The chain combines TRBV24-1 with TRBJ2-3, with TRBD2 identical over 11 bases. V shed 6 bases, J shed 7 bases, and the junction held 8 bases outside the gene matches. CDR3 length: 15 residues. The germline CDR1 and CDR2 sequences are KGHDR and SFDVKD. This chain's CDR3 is CATSKLAGDLNTQYF. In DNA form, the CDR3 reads TGTGCCACCAGTAAACTAGCGGGGGATCTGAATACGCAGTATTTT.

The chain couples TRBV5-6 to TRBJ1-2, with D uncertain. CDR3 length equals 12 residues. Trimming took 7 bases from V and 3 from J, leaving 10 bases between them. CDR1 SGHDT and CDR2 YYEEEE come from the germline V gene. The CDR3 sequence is CASFNGDYGYTF. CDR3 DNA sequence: TGTGCCAGCTTTAATGGGGACTATGGCTACACCTTC.

CDR3 residues: CATRRDSSYEQYF. The CDR3 bases are TGTGCCACCAGACGGGACAGCTCCTACGAGCAGTACTTC. This chain uses TRBV15 with TRBJ2-7; 7 nucleotides align to TRBD1. The CDR3 contains 13 residues. V gave up 6 bases and J gave up 0 bases; unmatched junction bases: 2. The germline V gene has CDR1 LNHNV and CDR2 YYDKDF (reference sequence).

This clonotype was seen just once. CDR3 sequence reads: CASSTSGRGHEQFF. The CDR3 DNA is TGCGCCAGCAGCACTAGCGGGAGAGGCCATGAGCAGTTCTTC. The chain has TRBV10-2 and TRBJ2-1; 11 nucleotides line up with TRBD2. Per the germline V gene, CDR1 is WSHSY and CDR2 is SAAADI. The CDR3 has 14 amino acids. The J segment lost 8 bases and the V segment lost 6 bases, leaving 6 bases of the junction unmatched.

This chain's CDR3 is CASSPQTTISGRETQYF. The CDR3 DNA reads as TGCGCCAGCAGCCCGCAGACAACTATAAGCGGGAGAGAGACCCAGTACTTC. The chain uses TRBV4-3 and TRBJ2-5; 8 bases are a match to TRBD2. V lost 4 bases and J lost 4; bases outside the gene matches: 14. Germline CDR1 reads LGHNA; CDR2 reads YSLEER. CDR3 length equals 17 residues.

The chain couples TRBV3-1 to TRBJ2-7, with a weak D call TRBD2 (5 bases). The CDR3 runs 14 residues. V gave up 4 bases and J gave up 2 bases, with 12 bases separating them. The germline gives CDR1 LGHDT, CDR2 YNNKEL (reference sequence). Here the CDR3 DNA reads TGTGCCAGCAGCCCCGAGGGCCGTCCCTACGAGCAGTACTTC. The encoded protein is CASSPEGRPYEQYF.